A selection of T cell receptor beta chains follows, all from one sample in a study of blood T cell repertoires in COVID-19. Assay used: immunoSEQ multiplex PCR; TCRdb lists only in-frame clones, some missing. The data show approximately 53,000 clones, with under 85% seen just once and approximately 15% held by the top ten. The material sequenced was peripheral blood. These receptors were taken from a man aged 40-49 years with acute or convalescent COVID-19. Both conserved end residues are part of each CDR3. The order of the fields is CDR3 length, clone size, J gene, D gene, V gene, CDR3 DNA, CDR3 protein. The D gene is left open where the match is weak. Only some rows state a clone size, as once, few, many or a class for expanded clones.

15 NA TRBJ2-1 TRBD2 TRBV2 TGTGCCAGCAGTATGGATCGGGGAGGGTACAATGAGCAGTTCTTC CASSMDRGGYNEQFF
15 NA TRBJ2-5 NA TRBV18 TGTGCCAGCTCACCACGCGAAGGGGTACAAGAGACCCAGTACTTC CASSPREGVQETQYF
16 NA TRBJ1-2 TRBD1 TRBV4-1 TGCGCCAGCAGCCAGGTGGACAGGGTTCGGGAGTATGGCTACACCTTC CASSQVDRVREYGYTF
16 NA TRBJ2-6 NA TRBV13 TGTGCCAGCAGCTCCTGGACAGAGTCTGGGGCCAACGTCCTGACTTTC CASSSWTESGANVLTF
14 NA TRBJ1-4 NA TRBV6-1 TGTGCCAGCAGTGAAGGCGGGGTTGGAGAAAAACTGTTTTTT CASSEGGVGEKLFF
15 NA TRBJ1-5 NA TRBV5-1 TGCGCCAGCAGCTTGGATGGGGGCAGCAATCAGCCCCAGCATTTT CASSLDGGSNQPQHF
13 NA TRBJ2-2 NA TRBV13 TGTGCCGGTGATAGGGGGATGACCGGGGAGCTGTTTTTT CAGDRGMTGELFF
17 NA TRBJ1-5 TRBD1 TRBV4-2 TGTGCCAGCAGCCAAGATCTAAAGGCAGGGGGTTGGCAGCCCCAGCATTTT CASSQDLKAGGWQPQHF
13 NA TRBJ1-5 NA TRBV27 TGTGCCAGCAAAGGACATAGCAATCAGCCCCAGCATTTT CASKGHSNQPQHF
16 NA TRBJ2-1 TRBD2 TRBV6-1 TGTGCCAGCAGTGATAAGGGGGCTAGCGGGATCAATGAGCAGTTCTTC CASSDKGASGINEQFF
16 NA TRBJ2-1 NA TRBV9 TGTGCCAGCAGCGACCCTGGGGGCACAGCCAGGTCGGGGCAGTTCTTC CASSDPGGTARSGQFF
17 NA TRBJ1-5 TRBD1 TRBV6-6 TGTGCCAGCAGTCCAAAGGACAGGGGGTATAGCAATCAGCCCCAGCATTTT CASSPKDRGYSNQPQHF
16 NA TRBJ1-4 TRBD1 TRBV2 TGTGCCAGCAGTGAAGGACAGGGTACCATTAATGAAAAACTGTTTTTT CASSEGQGTINEKLFF
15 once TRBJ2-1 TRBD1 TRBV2 TGTGCCAGCAGTTCCAGGACAGGCGAATTTAATGAGCAGTTCTTC CASSSRTGEFNEQFF
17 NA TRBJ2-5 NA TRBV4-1 TGCGCCAGCCAAGTTGGGCTCCTGTTGGGGGGACAAGAGACCCAGTACTTC CASQVGLLLGGQETQYF
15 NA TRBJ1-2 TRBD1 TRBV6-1 TGTGCCAGCAGTGAGGACAGGGCAGCTAACTATGGCTACACCTTC CASSEDRAANYGYTF
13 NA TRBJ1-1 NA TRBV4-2 TGTGCCAGCAGCCAAGATTTCGGGGCTGAAGCTTTCTTT CASSQDFGAEAFF